The clone carrying this T cell receptor beta chain was observed many times. Its specificity is not known. Building the TCR beta libraries relied on iRepertoire HTBI primers, and CDR3 regions underwent Arm-PCR. A single record per CDR3 protein comes from TCRdb applying MiXCR to the multiplex PCR reads. Of 540,000 or so distinct CDR3 sequences in the sample, approximately 13% were seen once. The entry originates in a study of regulatory T cells in long-lasting Graves disease. Notes on the study in general: Thyroid tissue went unstudied; only peripheral blood was examined.

V dropped 5 bases and J dropped 7; count of bases not matched to a gene: 6. The CDR3 spans 15 residues. Specified time point: newly diagnosed GD, antithyroid drugs for less than 3 months. Generation of the TCR library employed RNA extracted from PBMCs. Separately, the same data were catalogued under a study of T cells in Graves' hyperthyroidism and ophthalmopathy.

Sequencing was performed on peripheral blood mononuclear cells (PBMCs), taken at new diagnosis, from a patient treated with antithyroid drugs. This chain joins TRBV12-3 or TRBV12-4 and TRBJ2-1; 12 positions match TRBD2. This clonotype originated in a man in his thirties or forties with Graves disease. In DNA, the CDR3 is TGTGCCAGCAGTATCCTAGCGGGAGGGGGGAATGAGCAGTTCTTC. Protein product: CASSILAGGGNEQFF.